Listed here is a single T cell receptor beta chain. The source of the sample is a study of blood T cell repertoires in COVID-19. Study background: Donors in the United States, Italy and Spain gave samples during acute or convalescent COVID-19. PBMCs, B-cell-depleted T cells, or T cells were the source of the cDNA or gDNA that made up the material.

This table comes from immunoSEQ multiplex PCR, and its TCRdb copy is limited to in-frame clones, with some not included. The table includes 200,000 or so clones, 60% to 80% detected once. Germline lookup yields CDR1 LNHDA and CDR2 SQIVND (reference sequence). Trimming cost V 3 bases and J 0 bases; bases outside gene matches: 4. The length of the CDR3 is 16 residues. The TCR originated in a man between 60 and 75 years old with active or convalescent COVID-19. This chain uses TRBV19 with TRBJ2-4; TRBD1 aligns across 8 bases. The sample was peripheral blood. CDR3 residues: CASSIPDRGAKNIQYF. In DNA form, the CDR3 reads TGTGCCAGTAGTATCCCCGACAGGGGAGCCAAAAACATTCAGTACTTC.